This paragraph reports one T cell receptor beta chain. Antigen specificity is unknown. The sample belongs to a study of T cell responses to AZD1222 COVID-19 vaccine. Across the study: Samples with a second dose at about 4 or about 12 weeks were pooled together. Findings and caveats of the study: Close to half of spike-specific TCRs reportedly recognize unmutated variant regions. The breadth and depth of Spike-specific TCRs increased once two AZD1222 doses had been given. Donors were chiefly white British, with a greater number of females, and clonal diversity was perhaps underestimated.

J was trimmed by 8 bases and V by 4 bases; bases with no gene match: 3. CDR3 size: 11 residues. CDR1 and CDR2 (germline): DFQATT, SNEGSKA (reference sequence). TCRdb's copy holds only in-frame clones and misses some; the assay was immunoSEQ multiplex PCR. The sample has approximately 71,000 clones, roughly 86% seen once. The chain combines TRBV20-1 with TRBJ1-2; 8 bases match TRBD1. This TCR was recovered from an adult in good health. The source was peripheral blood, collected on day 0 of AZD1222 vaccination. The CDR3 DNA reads TGCAGTGCTACGACAGGGGACGGCTACACCTTC. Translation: CSATTGDGYTF.